The 9 T cell receptor beta chains reported below all come from one sample, sequenced in a study of vaccination and CD4 T cells after COVID-19. These receptors are not linked to any known antigen. The treatment: roughly 10-day PBMC culture with coronavirus spike peptide pools or control peptides (ViraFEST assay). With the Oncomine TCR Beta short-read assay, DNA from cultured CD4+ T cells was sequenced. Using its own MiXCR run on the PCR reads, TCRdb lists one record per CDR3 protein. Here the sample spans about 8,000 distinct CDR3 sequences, approximately 50% being singletons. Sequencing input: CD4+ T cells from blood, cultured in vitro. The receptors were gathered from a human donor who had recovered from COVID-19.

The rearrangement uses TRBV27 and TRBJ2-1; possibly TRBD2 for D (5 bases). The CDR3 contains 14 residues. Germline CDR1 reads MNHEY; CDR2 reads SMNVEV (reference sequence). Trimming pared 5 bases from V and 1 base from J, leaving 9 bases between. The chain's CDR3 is CASSPSGSYNEQFF. Written as DNA, the CDR3 is TGTGCCAGCAGTCCCTCGGGGTCCTACAATGAGCAGTTCTTC.

This sequence joins TRBV20-1 and TRBJ1-1; no clear D gene. Germline V gene lookup returns CDR1 DFQATT and CDR2 SNEGSKA (reference sequence). This CDR3 is built from 13 residues. Trimming left V 6 bases short and J 1 base short, with 12 bases between. The CDR3 sequence is CSARASGNTEAFF. The CDR3 DNA reads TGCAGTGCCCGAGCTAGTGGGAACACTGAAGCTTTCTTT.

This clonotype turned up a few times. The rearrangement uses TRBV6-2 or TRBV6-3 and TRBJ2-1, with a tentative D call TRBD2 (6 bases). Germline CDR1 reads MNHEY; CDR2 reads SVGEGT. V lost 4 bases and J 9 bases, leaving 13 bases between the germline ends. This CDR3 spans 13 amino acids. This CDR3 is CASSSRLSGEQFF. CDR3 bases: TGTGCCAGCAGTTCGCGCCTTAGCGGTGAGCAGTTCTTC.

The chain is built from TRBV15 and TRBJ1-1, with a tentative D call TRBD1 (5 bases). Trimming took 5 bases from V and 3 from J, leaving 10 bases between them. Germline assignment: CDR1 LNHNV and CDR2 YYDKDF (reference sequence). There are 13 residues in the CDR3. As DNA, the CDR3 is TGTGCCACCAGCCGACAGTTGGACACTGAAGCTTTCTTT. Translation gives CATSRQLDTEAFF.

This clonotype has a handful of counts. The chain links TRBV15 to TRBJ1-2; 12 bases fit TRBD1. The CDR3 is 14 amino acids. The V segment lost 6 bases and the J segment 5 bases; nucleotides outside the gene matches: 4. Germline V CDR1 and CDR2: LNHNV, YYDKDF (reference sequence). Here the CDR3 DNA reads TGTGCCACCAGTAGGGACAGGGGGCAGTATGGCTACACCTTC. It specifies CATSRDRGQYGYTF. The variable domain in full, completed from reference TRBV15 and TRBJ1-2, reads DAMVIQNPRYQVTQFGKPVTLSCSQTLNHNVMYWYQQKSSQAPKLLFHYYDKDFNNEADTPDNFQSRRPNTSFCFLDIRSPGLGDTAMYLCATSRDRGQYGYTFGSGTRLTVV.

The chain couples TRBV11-2 to TRBJ2-7; TRBD2 matches 10 bases. Looked up from germline, CDR1 is SGHAT and CDR2 is FQNNGV. Trimming removed 5 bases from V and 5 bases from J; junction bases left unmatched: 12. The CDR3 loop spans 16 amino acids. CDR3 region: CASSLPGVAGGHEQYF. CDR3 DNA sequence: TGTGCCAGCAGCCTTCCTGGGGTAGCGGGGGGACACGAGCAGTACTTC.

This clonotype was seen only a few times. V is TRBV20-1 and J is TRBJ2-1; 11 positions match TRBD2. V gave up 0 bases and J gave up 5 bases; unmatched junction bases: 3. The germline CDR1 and CDR2 sequences are DFQATT and SNEGSKA (reference sequence). There are 15 residues in the CDR3. This CDR3 is CSARDPGLADNEQFF. Here the CDR3 DNA reads TGCAGTGCTAGAGATCCGGGACTAGCGGACAATGAGCAGTTCTTC.

The chain couples TRBV30 to TRBJ1-5; D not certain. Germline V gene sequence: CDR1 GTSNPN, CDR2 SVGIG (reference sequence). This CDR3 is 13 amino acids long. V was cut by 0 bases and J by 11 bases, with 14 bases left in between. DNA of the CDR3: TGTGCCTGGAGTGTGGCATCCCTCTCAGCCCAGCATTTT. Protein: CAWSVASLSAQHF. Filled out from reference TRBV30 and TRBJ1-5, the complete variable domain reads SQTIHQWPATLVQPVGSPLSLECTVEGTSNPNLYWYRQAAGRGLQLLFYSVGIGQISSEVPQNLSASRPQDRQFILSSKKLLLSDSGFYLCAWSVASLSAQHFGDGTRLSIL.

This chain joins TRBV2 and TRBJ1-1; 9 bases are a match to TRBD1. J gave up 1 base and V 6 bases, and 6 bases lay outside the gene matches. Germline V gives CDR1 SNHLY, CDR2 FYNNEI. CDR3 length: 15 amino acids. The CDR3 coding sequence is TGTGCCAGCAGCGGACCGGACAGGGGGAACACTGAAGCTTTCTTT. This translates into CASSGPDRGNTEAFF.